There are a few counts of the clone carrying this T cell receptor beta chain. No antigen is known for it. Unrecorded immune exposures were likely, despite nominal health at sampling. The data derive from a study of cytomegalovirus exposure and HLA in healthy donors. The J segment lost 1 base and the V segment lost 6 bases, leaving 10 bases of the junction unmatched. The germline gives CDR1 SNHLY, CDR2 FYNNEI. This CDR3 region has 17 residues. Findings and limits, study-wide: A previous analysis found most TCR beta V segments productive roughly 90% or roughly 30% of the time. TRBV6-2, TRBV6-3 and some other V segments were excluded as indistinguishable. In most subjects, TCR beta sequences reportedly gave accurate predictions of HLA-A and HLA-B alleles.

Use of 60 Vbeta and 13 Jbeta primers characterized the PCR. Here immunoSEQ multiplex PCR was the method, and the copy in TCRdb shows in-frame clones only, minus some. The sample holds around 120,000 clones, around 80% seen once. The TCR was taken from a female donor in good health and CMV-seropositive. The V gene is TRBV2, the J gene TRBJ2-3; 10 bases line up with TRBD2. Sequenced: PBMCs. The CDR3 sequence: CASSEGVLAGRTDTQYF. DNA for the CDR3: TGTGCCAGCAGCGAGGGGGTACTAGCGGGGCGCACAGATACGCAGTATTTT.